This T cell receptor beta chain was recorded in a study of blood T cell repertoires in COVID-19. About the study: Material from acute and convalescent COVID-19 was sourced from the United States, Italy and Spain. T cells, B-cell-depleted T cells, or PBMCs supplied cDNA or gDNA.

Libraries were prepared by immunoSEQ multiplex PCR; TCRdb keeps only in-frame clonotypes and omits some of them. Counted here are some 250,000 clones, 86% occurring once; the ten biggest clones make up approximately 2%. Germline V gene data show CDR1 as LGHNA and CDR2 as YSLEER. This CDR3 region has 18 residues. Germline trimming cut 0 bases from V and 3 bases from J; bases unmatched to any gene: 11. The V and J genes are TRBV4-3 and TRBJ2-7; 10 bases line up with TRBD1. Sequencing input: peripheral blood. The clonotype originates from a man aged 25 to 45 with active or convalescent COVID-19. CDR3 coding DNA: TGCGCCAGCAGCCAAGAATTTAACTTCAGGACAGGGGGCTACGAGCAGTACTTC. Protein product: CASSQEFNFRTGGYEQYF.